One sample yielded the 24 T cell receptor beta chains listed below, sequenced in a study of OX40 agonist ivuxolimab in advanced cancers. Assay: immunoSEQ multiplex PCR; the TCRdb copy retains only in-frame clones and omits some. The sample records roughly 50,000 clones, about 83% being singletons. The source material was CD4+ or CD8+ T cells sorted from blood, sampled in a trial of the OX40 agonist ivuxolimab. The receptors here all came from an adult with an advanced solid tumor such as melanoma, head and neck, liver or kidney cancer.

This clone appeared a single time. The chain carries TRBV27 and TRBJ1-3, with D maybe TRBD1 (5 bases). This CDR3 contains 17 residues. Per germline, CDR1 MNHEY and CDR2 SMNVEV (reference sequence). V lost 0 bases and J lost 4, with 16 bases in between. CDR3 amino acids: CASSLSVLWDGGNTIYF. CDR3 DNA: TGTGCCAGCAGTTTATCCGTACTTTGGGACGGCGGAAACACCATATATTTT.

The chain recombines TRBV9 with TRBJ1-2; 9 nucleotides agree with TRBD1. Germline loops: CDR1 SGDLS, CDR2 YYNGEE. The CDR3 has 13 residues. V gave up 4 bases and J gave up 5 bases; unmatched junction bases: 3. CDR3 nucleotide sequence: TGTGCCAGCAGCCCGACAGGGGGTTATGGCTACACCTTC. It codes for CASSPTGGYGYTF.

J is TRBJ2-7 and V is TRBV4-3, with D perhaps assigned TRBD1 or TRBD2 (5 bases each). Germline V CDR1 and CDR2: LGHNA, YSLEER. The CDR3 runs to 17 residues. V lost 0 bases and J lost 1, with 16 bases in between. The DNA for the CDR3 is TGCGCCAGCAGCCAAGATGGGAGCAGGGTGGGTTCCTACGAGCAGTACTTC. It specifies CASSQDGSRVGSYEQYF.

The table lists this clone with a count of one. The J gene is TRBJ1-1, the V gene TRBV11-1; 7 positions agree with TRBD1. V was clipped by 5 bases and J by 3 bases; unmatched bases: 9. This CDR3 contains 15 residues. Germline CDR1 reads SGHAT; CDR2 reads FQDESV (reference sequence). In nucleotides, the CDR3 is TGTGCCAGCAGCCTCGATCATGACAGGGACACTGAAGCTTTCTTT. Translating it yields CASSLDHDRDTEAFF.

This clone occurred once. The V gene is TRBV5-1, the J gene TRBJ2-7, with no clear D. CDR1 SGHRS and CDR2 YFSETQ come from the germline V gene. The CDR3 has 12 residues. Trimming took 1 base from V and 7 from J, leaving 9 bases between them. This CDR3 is CASSLPGWEQYF. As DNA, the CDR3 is TGCGCCAGCAGCTTGCCCGGGTGGGAGCAGTACTTC.

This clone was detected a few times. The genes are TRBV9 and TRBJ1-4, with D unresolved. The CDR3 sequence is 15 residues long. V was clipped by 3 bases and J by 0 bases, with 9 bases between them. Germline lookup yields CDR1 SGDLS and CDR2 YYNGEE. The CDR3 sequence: CASSADAATNEKLFF. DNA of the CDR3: TGTGCCAGCAGCGCGGACGCTGCAACTAATGAAAAACTGTTTTTT.

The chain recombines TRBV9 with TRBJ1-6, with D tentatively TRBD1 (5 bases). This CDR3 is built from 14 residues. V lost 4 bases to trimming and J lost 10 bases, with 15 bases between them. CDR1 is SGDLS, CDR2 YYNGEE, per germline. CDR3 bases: TGTGCCAGCAGCTCAAGTGCCTGGGGCTCACCCCTCCACTTT. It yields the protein CASSSSAWGSPLHF.

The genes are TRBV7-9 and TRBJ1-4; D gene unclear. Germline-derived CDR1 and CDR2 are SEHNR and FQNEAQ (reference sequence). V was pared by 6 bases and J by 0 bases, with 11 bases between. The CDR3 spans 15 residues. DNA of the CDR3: TGTGCCAGCAGATTATTAACAACAACTAATGAAAAACTGTTTTTT. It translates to CASRLLTTTNEKLFF.

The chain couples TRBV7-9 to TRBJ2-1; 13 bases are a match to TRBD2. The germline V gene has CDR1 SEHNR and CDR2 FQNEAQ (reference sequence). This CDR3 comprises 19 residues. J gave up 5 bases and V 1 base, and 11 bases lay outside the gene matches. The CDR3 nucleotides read TGTGCCAGCAGCTTAGGTCCTACTAGCGGGGGGGTGTTACACAATGAGCAGTTCTTC. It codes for CASSLGPTSGGVLHNEQFF.

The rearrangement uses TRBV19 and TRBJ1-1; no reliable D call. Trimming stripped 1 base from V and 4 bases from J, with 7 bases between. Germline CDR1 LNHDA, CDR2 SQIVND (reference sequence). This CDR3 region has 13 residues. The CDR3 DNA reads TGTGCCAGTAGTATAGTTTGGGGCACTGAAGCTTTCTTT. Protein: CASSIVWGTEAFF.

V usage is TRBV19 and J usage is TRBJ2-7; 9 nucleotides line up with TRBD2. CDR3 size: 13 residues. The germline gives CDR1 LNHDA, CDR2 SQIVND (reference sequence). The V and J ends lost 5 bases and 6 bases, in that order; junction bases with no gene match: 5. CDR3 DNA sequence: TGTGCCAGTAGTCCGGGGACTAGCAGCGAGCAGTACTTC. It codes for CASSPGTSSEQYF.

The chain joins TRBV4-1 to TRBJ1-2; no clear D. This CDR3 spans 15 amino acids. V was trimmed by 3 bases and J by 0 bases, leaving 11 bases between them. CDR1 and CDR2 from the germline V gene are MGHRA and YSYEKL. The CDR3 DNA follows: TGCGCCAGCAGCCAGACTTCCGGGACTAACTATGGCTACACCTTC. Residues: CASSQTSGTNYGYTF.

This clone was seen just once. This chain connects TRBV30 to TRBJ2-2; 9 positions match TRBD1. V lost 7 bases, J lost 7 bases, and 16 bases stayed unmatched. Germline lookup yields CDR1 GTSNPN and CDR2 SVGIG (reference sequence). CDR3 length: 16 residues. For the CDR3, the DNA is TGTGCCTCCCCGGGACAGGGAAAACCGCGGGTCGGGGAGCTGTTTTTT. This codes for CASPGQGKPRVGELFF.

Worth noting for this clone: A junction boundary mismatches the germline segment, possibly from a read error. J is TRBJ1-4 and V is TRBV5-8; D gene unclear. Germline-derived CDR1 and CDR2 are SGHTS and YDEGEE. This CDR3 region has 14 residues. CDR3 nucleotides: TGCGCCAGCAGCCAAGTCATGTTTTGGAGGCGGCTGTTTTTT. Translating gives CASSQVMFWRRLFF.

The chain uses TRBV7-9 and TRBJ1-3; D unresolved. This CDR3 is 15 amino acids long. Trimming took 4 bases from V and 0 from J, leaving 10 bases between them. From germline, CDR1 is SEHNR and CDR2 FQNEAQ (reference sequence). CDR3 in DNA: TGTGCCAGCAGCTCGGGTTGGGTCTCTGGAAACACCATATATTTT. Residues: CASSSGWVSGNTIYF.

The CDR3 spells CASIKSDYEQYF. The CDR3 DNA follows: TGTGCCAGTATTAAGTCAGACTACGAGCAGTACTTC. This rearrangement joins TRBV2 to TRBJ2-7; no definite D call. The V end lost 9 bases, the J end lost 3 bases, and 12 bases lay between the germline ends. Germline loops: CDR1 SNHLY, CDR2 FYNNEI. The CDR3 contains 12 residues.

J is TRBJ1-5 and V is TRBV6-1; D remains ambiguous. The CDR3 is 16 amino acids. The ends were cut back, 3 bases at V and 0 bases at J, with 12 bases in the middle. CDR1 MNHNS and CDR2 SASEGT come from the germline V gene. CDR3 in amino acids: CASSDSPGYSNQPQHF. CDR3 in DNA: TGTGCCAGCAGTGATTCTCCGGGGTATAGCAATCAGCCCCAGCATTTT.

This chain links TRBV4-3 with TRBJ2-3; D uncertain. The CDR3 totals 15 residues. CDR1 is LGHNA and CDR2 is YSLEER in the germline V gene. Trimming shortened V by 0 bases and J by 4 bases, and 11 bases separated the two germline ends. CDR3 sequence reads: CASSQENGIADTQYF. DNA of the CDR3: TGCGCCAGCAGCCAAGAGAATGGTATCGCAGATACGCAGTATTTT.

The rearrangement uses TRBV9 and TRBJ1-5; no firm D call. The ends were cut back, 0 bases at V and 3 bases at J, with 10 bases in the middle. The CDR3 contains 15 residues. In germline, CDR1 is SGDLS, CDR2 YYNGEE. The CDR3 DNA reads TGTGCCAGCAGCGTAGGGGGAGGCCCCAATCAGCCCCAGCATTTT. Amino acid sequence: CASSVGGGPNQPQHF.

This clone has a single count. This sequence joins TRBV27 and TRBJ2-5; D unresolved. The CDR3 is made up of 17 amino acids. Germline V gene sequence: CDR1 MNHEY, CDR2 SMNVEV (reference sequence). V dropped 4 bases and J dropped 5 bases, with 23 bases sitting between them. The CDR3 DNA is TGTGCCAGCAGTTCCCCGACCGGCCACTACCTGAGGGAGACCCAGTACTTC. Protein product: CASSSPTGHYLRETQYF.

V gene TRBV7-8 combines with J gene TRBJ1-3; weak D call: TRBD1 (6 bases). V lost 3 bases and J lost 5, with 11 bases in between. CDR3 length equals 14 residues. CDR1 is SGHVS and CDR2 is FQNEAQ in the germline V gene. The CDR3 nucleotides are TGTGCCAGCAGCTTGGGGGCAGGCAGAAACACCATATATTTT. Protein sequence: CASSLGAGRNTIYF.

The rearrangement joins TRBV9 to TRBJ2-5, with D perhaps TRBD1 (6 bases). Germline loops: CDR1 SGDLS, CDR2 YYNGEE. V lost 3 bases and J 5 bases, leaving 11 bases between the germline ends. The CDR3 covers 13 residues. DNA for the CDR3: TGTGCCAGCAGCGGAGGGGGAACCGAGACCCAGTACTTC. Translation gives CASSGGGTETQYF.

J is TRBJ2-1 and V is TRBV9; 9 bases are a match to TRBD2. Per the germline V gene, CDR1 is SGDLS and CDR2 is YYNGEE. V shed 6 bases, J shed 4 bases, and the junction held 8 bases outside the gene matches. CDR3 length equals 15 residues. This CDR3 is CASNSAGGPYNEQFF. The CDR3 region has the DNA TGTGCCAGCAACTCGGCGGGAGGGCCATACAATGAGCAGTTCTTC.

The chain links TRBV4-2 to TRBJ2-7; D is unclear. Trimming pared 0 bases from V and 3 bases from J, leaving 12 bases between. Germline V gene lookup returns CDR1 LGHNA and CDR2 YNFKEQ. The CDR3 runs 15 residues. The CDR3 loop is CASSQEKVSSYEQYF. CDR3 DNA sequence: TGTGCCAGCAGCCAAGAAAAAGTGAGTAGCTACGAGCAGTACTTC.